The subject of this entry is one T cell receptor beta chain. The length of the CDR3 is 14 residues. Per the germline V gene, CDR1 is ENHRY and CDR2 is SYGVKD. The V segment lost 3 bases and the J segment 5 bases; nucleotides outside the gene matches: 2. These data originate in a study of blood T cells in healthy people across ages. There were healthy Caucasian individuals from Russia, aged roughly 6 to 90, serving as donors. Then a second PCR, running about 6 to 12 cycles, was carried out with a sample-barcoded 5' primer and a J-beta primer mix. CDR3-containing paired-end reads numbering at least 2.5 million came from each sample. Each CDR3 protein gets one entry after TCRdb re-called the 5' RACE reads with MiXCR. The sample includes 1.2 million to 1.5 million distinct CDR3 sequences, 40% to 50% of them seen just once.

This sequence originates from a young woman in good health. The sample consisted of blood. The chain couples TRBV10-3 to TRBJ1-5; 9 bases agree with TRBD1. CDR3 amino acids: CAISDRTGDQPQHF. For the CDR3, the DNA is TGTGCCATCAGTGATCGGACAGGGGATCAGCCCCAGCATTTT.